This entry lists 15 T cell receptor beta chains sequenced from one sample in a study of cytomegalovirus exposure and HLA in healthy donors. The primer mix had 60 Vbeta and 13 Jbeta primers. The table came from immunoSEQ multiplex PCR; TCRdb's copy has only in-frame clones and leaves some out. Counted here are roughly 100,000 clones, 60% to 85% occurring once; the ten biggest clones make up about 5.8%. The sample was PBMCs. All receptors come from a male donor in good health and CMV-seronegative.

There are many counts of this clone. This chain joins TRBV6-5 and TRBJ1-2, with D possibly being TRBD1 (5 bases). V lost 8 bases to trimming and J lost 5 bases, with 18 bases between them. CDR1 MNHEY and CDR2 SVGAGI come from the germline V gene. This CDR3 has 14 residues. CDR3 in DNA: TGTGCCAGCGCCCCGCGCGGGGGTGTTTATGGCTACACCTTC. The encoded protein is CASAPRGGVYGYTF.

Concerning this clone: Distinct nucleotide sequences in the sample also encode this CDR3. The chain is built from TRBV28 and TRBJ2-1; D perhaps matches TRBD2 (6 bases). Germline CDR1 is MDHEN and CDR2 is SYDVKM. The CDR3 totals 15 residues. Trimming took off 3 bases at V and 3 bases at J, with 12 bases between the two ends. In DNA, the CDR3 is TGTGCCAGCAGTTTTAGCGGCAGGTACTACAATGAGCAGTTCTTC. Encoded protein: CASSFSGRYYNEQFF. Full variable domain (missing parts from reference TRBV28 and TRBJ2-1): DVKVTQSSRYLVKRTGEKVFLECVQDMDHENMFWYRQDPGLGLRLIYFSYDVKMKEKGDIPEGYSVSREKKERFSLILESASTNQTSMYLCASSFSGRYYNEQFFGPGTRLTVL.

The chain carries TRBV7-9 and TRBJ2-5; a possible D gene is TRBD2 (5 bases). Germline CDR1 and CDR2: SEHNR and FQNEAQ (reference sequence). This CDR3 is 13 amino acids long. The V and J ends lost 11 bases and 5 bases respectively, with 18 bases between them. CDR3 in amino acids: CAQEAPWEETQYF. CDR3 sequence (DNA): TGTGCCCAAGAAGCCCCCTGGGAGGAGACCCAGTACTTC.

This clone has only one observation. The chain uses TRBV2 and TRBJ1-2; TRBD1 matches at 8 bases. Trimming removed 1 base from V and 4 bases from J; junction bases left unmatched: 8. The CDR3 is 16 amino acids. CDR1 SNHLY and CDR2 FYNNEI come from the germline V gene. The CDR3 coding sequence is TGTGCCAGCAGTGAAGAGGGGACAGGAAGATTCTATGGCTACACCTTC. Its protein is CASSEEGTGRFYGYTF.

The chain combines TRBV4-1 with TRBJ2-7; D might be TRBD1 (6 bases). The V gene's germline CDR1 is MGHRA and CDR2 YSYEKL. This CDR3 is 14 amino acids long. Between the trimmed V and J ends, which lost 4 bases and 3 bases, there was a span of 13 bases. The CDR3 DNA reads TGCGCCAGCAGCCGGAGTCAGGACAGCTACGAGCAGTACTTC. This sequence encodes CASSRSQDSYEQYF.

V and J are TRBV21-1 and TRBJ2-7; TRBD1 is taken as the D call from the table, unchecked against the DNA. TRBV21-1 is a listed pseudogene. The CDR3 is 12 residues long. The CDR3 spells CASSTTGCEQYF. CDR3 in DNA: TGTGCCAGCAGCACCACAGGGTGCGAGCAGTACTTC.

The chain links TRBV7-3 to TRBJ2-2; 14 bases align to TRBD2. Germline assignment: CDR1 SGHTA and CDR2 FQGTGA. J was trimmed by 4 bases and V by 4 bases; bases with no gene match: 2. This CDR3 contains 16 residues. The CDR3 is CASSWTSGRPTGELFF. The CDR3 DNA reads as TGTGCCAGCAGCTGGACTAGCGGGAGGCCCACCGGGGAGCTGTTTTTT.

The rearrangement uses TRBV28 and TRBJ2-7; D may be TRBD2 (5 bases). CDR1 is MDHEN and CDR2 is SYDVKM in the germline V gene. CDR3 size: 14 residues. V lost 8 bases to trimming and J lost 6 bases, with 20 bases between them. The CDR3 coding sequence is TGTGCCAGCGGGCCGGGGAATAGGCGATCCGAGCAGTACTTC. This gives the protein CASGPGNRRSEQYF.

The chain joins TRBV5-4 to TRBJ2-7; no definite D call. Germline V gives CDR1 SGHNT, CDR2 YYREEE (reference sequence). V was clipped by 3 bases and J by 1 base, with 8 bases between them. This CDR3 is built from 13 residues. CDR3 sequence: CASSSADSYEQYF. CDR3 sequence (DNA): TGTGCCAGCAGCTCCGCGGATTCCTACGAGCAGTACTTC.

The chain carries TRBV6-1 and TRBJ2-1, with 9 bases lining up with TRBD1. The germline V gene has CDR1 MNHNS and CDR2 SASEGT. The CDR3 length is 19 residues. Trimming removed 4 bases from V and 0 bases from J; junction bases left unmatched: 13. The CDR3: CASSGDRVYDASSYNEQFF. DNA of the CDR3: TGTGCCAGCAGTGGGGACAGGGTTTACGATGCCAGCTCCTACAATGAGCAGTTCTTC.

This chain joins TRBV7-9 and TRBJ2-1; 14 bases are a match to TRBD2. Germline trimming cut 4 bases from V and 4 bases from J; bases unmatched to any gene: 6. CDR3 length: 17 amino acids. Germline loops: CDR1 SEHNR, CDR2 FQNEAQ (reference sequence). The CDR3 loop is CASSYLRTSGGYNEQFF. CDR3 DNA: TGTGCCAGCAGCTATCTTCGGACTAGCGGGGGGTACAATGAGCAGTTCTTC.

The V and J genes are TRBV9 and TRBJ2-3; possible D gene TRBD1, 5 bases. Germline values: CDR1 SGDLS, CDR2 YYNGEE. Trimming removed 3 bases at V and 1 base at J, with 12 bases between. This CDR3 contains 15 residues. The CDR3 DNA sequence: TGTGCCAGCAGCGCCCCAGGGTGGGGCACAGATACGCAGTATTTT. Translated: CASSAPGWGTDTQYF.

The chain links TRBV30 to TRBJ1-2; 9 bases agree with TRBD1. Germline V gene sequence: CDR1 GTSNPN, CDR2 SVGIG (reference sequence). After removal of 6 bases from V and 9 bases from J, the junction contained 14 bases not matched to a gene. CDR3 size: 14 residues. In nucleotides, the CDR3 is TGTGCCTGTACCCGTCCACAGGGGGCGATACGCTACACCTTC. It encodes CACTRPQGAIRYTF.

Only a few counts were recorded for this clone. The chain has TRBV4-2 and TRBJ2-2, with D possibly being TRBD2 (5 bases). Trimming cost V 0 bases and J 3 bases, with 14 bases left between them. The germline CDR1 and CDR2 sequences are LGHNA and YNFKEQ. This CDR3 is built from 17 residues. CDR3 in DNA: TGTGCCAGCAGCCAAGATCCTAGCTCGGGCGACACCGGGGAGCTGTTTTTT. Its protein is CASSQDPSSGDTGELFF.

This clone was recorded a few times. The chain combines TRBV7-2 with TRBJ2-7, with D unclear. The CDR3 extends over 12 amino acids. V lost 5 bases and J 0 bases, leaving 5 bases between the germline ends. Germline CDR1 SGHTA, CDR2 FQGNSA. The DNA for the CDR3 is TGTGCCAGCAGCCGGAGCTCCTACGAGCAGTACTTC. Translation gives CASSRSSYEQYF.